This T cell receptor (beta chain) comes out of a study of response to subunit inactivated influenza vaccine. Study-wide findings and caveats: Researchers suggested that each seasonal influenza vaccination recruits few new T cells.

V shed 3 bases and J shed 1 base, with 10 bases lying between them. The CDR3 loop spans 14 amino acids. Germline assignment: CDR1 SGHRS and CDR2 YFSETQ. TCRdb re-called the RT-PCR reads with MiXCR, one entry per CDR3 protein. The repertoire consists of roughly 650,000 distinct CDR3 sequences, with around 15% occurring once and the leading ten covering roughly 7.6%. To note about this clonotype: The antigen is unknown.

The chain couples TRBV5-1 to TRBJ2-5; D unclear. The sample was PBMCs from blood, taken 14 to 15 days before vaccination. This clonotype was obtained from a man aged 50 or older who received an inactivated influenza vaccine. This chain's CDR3 is CASSSLRLQETQYF. For the CDR3, the DNA is TGCGCCAGCAGCTCTCTGAGACTCCAAGAGACCCAGTACTTC.